This T cell receptor (beta chain) was profiled in a study of T-cell reconstitution after alpha-beta-depleted transplantation in children. This clonotype occurred many times. The germline V and J ends were trimmed by 5 bases and 5 bases, with 24 bases remaining between them. Germline assignment: CDR1 DFQATT and CDR2 SNEGSKA (reference sequence). The CDR3 is 16 residues long. The TCRbeta library incorporated unique molecular identifiers. TCRdb redid the calling of the PCR reads with MiXCR, one entry per CDR3 protein. The sample shows fewer than 150,000 distinct CDR3 sequences, 23% of them seen only once.

The TCR originated in a male patient aged 2-9 years who had a stem cell transplant for chronic granulomatous disease, so the T cells may come from the graft donor. The J gene is TRBJ2-5, the V gene TRBV20-1; perhaps D is TRBD1 or TRBD2 (5 bases each). The sequenced sample was PBMCs, mostly from graft donor cells, obtained 180 days after TCRalphabeta/CD19-depleted stem cell transplant. The CDR3 protein is CSALPSRDPLGETQYF. For the CDR3, the DNA is TGCAGTGCTCTCCCTTCCCGGGACCCCCTCGGGGAGACCCAGTACTTC.